This paragraph reports one T cell receptor beta chain. What antigen it recognizes has not been identified. No base quality information exists; no much larger clone differs at one position. The data were taken from a study of beta chain features in type 1 diabetes (dated 2018 in TCRdb). A note on the overall study: Patients and healthy donors did not differ in mean age, gender distribution, total cell number or subset yield. A total of 107,917,701 sorted cells were examined across all samples, and a strong correlation was observed between cell number per subset and RNA yield. The study compared the TCRB repertoires of sorted circulating CD4+ T cell subsets in recently diagnosed type 1 diabetes patients with those in matched healthy donors. Naive and central memory subsets were obtained from all 28 donors, but regulatory and stem cell-like memory subsets were isolated from only 8 patients and roughly eight healthy donors.

What the authors observed across the whole study: Sequencing cDNA rather than genomic DNA could over-represent highly expressing activated cells, although activation and CD3 levels did not differ between groups. A moderate but significant shortening of TCRB CDR3 length was observed in type 1 diabetes patients in all four CD4+ subsets. Because the HLA sub-analyses included only small numbers of individuals, any influence of HLA type on TCRB rearrangement was left unresolved. Naive, central memory and regulatory TCRB repertoires appeared to be more similar among patients than among healthy donors. At VDJ recombination sites, patients with type 1 diabetes made fewer insertions and deleted more nucleotides, a pattern implying thymic rearrangement abnormalities. PCR might favor shorter templates, but patient and control samples were amplified and corrected together, so any skew would affect both groups equally.

Each donor gave one peripheral blood draw, averaging approximately 0.12 L, which was collected into heparinised tubes. Naive, central memory, regulatory and stem cell-like memory CD4+ T cells were sorted on a BD FACSAria II using a panel including CD45RO, CCR7, CD25, CD127, CD95 and CD27. Purity was above 95% for every sorted population. Right away, PBMCs were isolated by Lymphoprep density gradient centrifugation and were stained directly, with no culture step. So that batch effects would be minimized, each experiment stained and sorted samples in pairs, pairing one healthy donor with one patient. The CDR3 holds 19 amino acids from the cysteine to the phenylalanine. Only the CDR3 region is kept as DNA, spanning 57 bases read in frame from base 1. CDR1 is given as KGHSH and CDR2 as LQKENI, both from the germline V gene. V is pruned by 0 bases and J by 6 bases, leaving 17 bases of the junction without a gene match.

The entire amount of isolated RNA was reverse transcribed using the High Capacity cDNA Reverse Transcription Kit, so the sequenced TCRB transcripts were expressed ones. Deep immunoSEQ sequencing was applied to naive, central memory and regulatory T cell samples, giving an average of roughly 3.3 million total reads per sample. Sorted cells were lysed in RLT buffer and RNA was extracted with DNase-treated RNeasy Micro or Mini kits, depending on cell number. To prevent cross-contamination, each cell subset was processed individually, whereas patient and healthy donor samples were processed jointly. The immunoSEQ multiplex PCR was used to amplify TCRB sequences from cDNA, yielding 87-bp fragments that span the CDR3 region. Sequencing of the amplicons was performed on the Illumina HiSeq platform. On the authors' methods: PCR bias was corrected computationally using synthetic template baselines, and reads within Hamming distance 2 were collapsed, with unmergeable singletons discarded. Reads were aligned against IMGT to assign V, D and J genes, CDR3 length and insertions or deletions at six rearrangement sites. Within each subset, clonotype counts were normalized to sorted cell number, after which true diversity and Gini coefficients were computed with the tcR R package. Repertoire sharing was quantified using the overlap coefficient calculated on TCRB nucleotide sequences. TCRdb stores this immuneACCESS table with in-frame sequences only. Part of the clones is absent; in the studies checked, under half of the shortfall reflects unresolved V genes, and no reason is known for the rest. V, J and clone size derive from that table, while D and trimming were established from the DNA sequence. The sample yields about 150,000 clones; approximately 8.4% were counted once. Of the sample, 2% to 3% is held by the ten largest clones.

Sequenced material: central memory CD4+ T cells from blood. The TCR sequence derives from a woman aged 18-29 years in good health. The rearranged segments are TRBV18 and TRBJ2-3; a stretch of 8 junction bases matches TRBD1. DNA sequence: TGTGCCAGCTCACCACCGGCAGGGGGCGCCCAGGGTCACACGGATACGCAGTATTTT. Translated, it gives CASSPPAGGAQGHTDTQYF.